The 29 T cell receptor beta chains below all came from one sample that was sequenced in a study of cytomegalovirus exposure and HLA in healthy donors. The study ran its PCR with 60 Vbeta and 13 Jbeta primers. Clones were read by immunoSEQ multiplex PCR, and TCRdb kept only the in-frame ones, dropping some. Recorded for this sample: roughly 110,000 clones. The material sequenced was PBMCs. The receptors here all came from a man aged 25-45 years in good health and CMV-seronegative.

CDR3 sequence (DNA): TGTGCCAGTAGTATAGGCGGGGCGTACAATGAGCAGTTCTTC. Translating gives CASSIGGAYNEQFF. This chain connects TRBV19 to TRBJ2-1; D perhaps matches TRBD2 (6 bases). Trimming cost V 1 base and J 4 bases, with 8 bases left between them. The germline CDR1 and CDR2 sequences are LNHDA and SQIVND (reference sequence). The CDR3 consists of 14 residues.

The chain carries TRBV19 and TRBJ2-5; the match to TRBD1 covers 8 bases. The junction had 5 bases not matched to a gene; V was cut back by 5 bases and J by 12 bases. This CDR3 comprises 11 residues. The germline V gene has CDR1 LNHDA and CDR2 SQIVND (reference sequence). The CDR3 reads CASSPGTGKYF. The CDR3 region has the DNA TGTGCCAGTAGTCCCGGGACAGGCAAGTACTTC.

The chain joins TRBV27 to TRBJ2-7; weak D call: TRBD1 (6 bases). Between the trimmed V and J ends, which lost 5 bases and 1 base, there was a span of 12 bases. Germline V lookup: CDR1 MNHEY, CDR2 SMNVEV (reference sequence). CDR3 size: 14 residues. The CDR3 DNA reads as TGTGCCAGCAGTCCCAACAGGGAGTCCTACGAGCAGTACTTC. Translating gives CASSPNRESYEQYF.

This sequence joins TRBV2 and TRBJ2-5, with unresolved D. Trimming removed 4 bases from V and 2 bases from J, with 5 bases in between. CDR3 length equals 12 residues. Looked up from germline, CDR1 is SNHLY and CDR2 is FYNNEI. The CDR3 nucleotides read TGTGCCAGCAGTGTCCTACAAGAGACCCAGTACTTC. Protein sequence: CASSVLQETQYF.

The V gene is TRBV9, the J gene TRBJ2-7, with 8 bases matching TRBD2. Matching the DNA end better, TRBJ2-5 makes the J call doubtful. Per the germline V gene, CDR1 is SGDLS and CDR2 is YYNGEE. The CDR3 runs 16 residues. CDR3 bases: TGTGCCAGCAGCGTAGAGTTGCGGGGGGACCAAGAGACCCAGTACTTC. As protein: CASSVELRGDQETQYF.

The chain uses TRBV5-1 and TRBJ2-5, with 8 positions matching TRBD2. The CDR3 length is 16 residues. Germline assignment: CDR1 SGHRS and CDR2 YFSETQ. J lost 1 base, V lost 0 bases, and 5 bases had no gene match. The CDR3 DNA sequence: TGCGCCAGCAGCTTGGTTCCGCGGGGGGCCCAAGAGACCCAGTACTTC. It specifies CASSLVPRGAQETQYF. Using reference TRBV5-1 and TRBJ2-5 for the parts outside the CDR3, the full variable domain is KAGVTQTPRYLIKTRGQQVTLSCSPISGHRSVSWYQQTPGQGLQFLFEYFSETQRNKGNFPGRFSGRQFSNSRSEMNVSTLELGDSALYLCASSLVPRGAQETQYFGPGTRLLVL.

The chain carries TRBV4-1 and TRBJ1-2; 10 bases map to TRBD1. The V and J ends lost 0 bases and 5 bases, in that order; junction bases with no gene match: 12. CDR1 is MGHRA and CDR2 is YSYEKL in the germline V gene. CDR3 length: 18 residues. CDR3 sequence reads: CASSQEKGSGTGEYGYTF. The CDR3 region has the DNA TGCGCCAGCAGCCAAGAGAAGGGTTCAGGGACAGGGGAGTATGGCTACACCTTC.

This sequence joins TRBV6-5 and TRBJ1-2; no definite D call. Looked up from germline, CDR1 is MNHEY and CDR2 is SVGAGI. CDR3 size: 14 residues. Trimming left V 0 bases short and J 7 bases short, with 12 bases between. DNA for the CDR3: TGTGCCAGCAGTTACTCCCGGGAGAAAGGTGGCTACACCTTC. Translated, it gives CASSYSREKGGYTF.

The V call is TRBV18, the J call TRBJ2-3, with TRBD1 identical over 12 bases. Germline CDR1 KGHSH, CDR2 LQKENI. CDR3 length equals 15 residues. Trimming took 3 bases from V and 5 from J; bases not matched to a gene: 3. CDR3 bases: TGTGCCAGCTCACCCGGGACAGGGGGCAAAGATACGCAGTATTTT. Protein: CASSPGTGGKDTQYF.

This chain joins TRBV27 and TRBJ2-1; 11 positions agree with TRBD2. J gave up 6 bases and V 2 bases, and 3 bases lay outside the gene matches. This CDR3 has 15 amino acids. Germline CDR1 is MNHEY and CDR2 is SMNVEV (reference sequence). The CDR3 coding sequence is TGTGCCAGCAGTTTAGCTAGCGGGGGGCTCAATGAGCAGTTCTTC. This gives the protein CASSLASGGLNEQFF.

V gene TRBV28 combines with J gene TRBJ2-7, with TRBD2 as a possible D gene (6 bases). The CDR3 is made up of 15 amino acids. V gave up 3 bases and J gave up 2 bases, with 14 bases separating them. Germline V lookup: CDR1 MDHEN, CDR2 SYDVKM. Here the CDR3 DNA reads TGTGCCAGCAGTTTTCCGGGAGAAAGGGCCTACGAGCAGTACTTC. Residues: CASSFPGERAYEQYF.

The rearrangement links TRBV27 to TRBJ1-6; TRBD1 matches 7 bases. The germline gives CDR1 MNHEY, CDR2 SMNVEV (reference sequence). CDR3 length: 17 residues. Germline trimming cut 5 bases from V and 6 bases from J; bases unmatched to any gene: 13. The CDR3 DNA follows: TGTGCCAGCAGTCTACAGGGGCCGTTTCAGATTAATTCACCCCTCCACTTT. It codes for CASSLQGPFQINSPLHF.

The rearrangement uses TRBV2 and TRBJ2-1; 7 positions agree with TRBD2. Germline assignment: CDR1 SNHLY and CDR2 FYNNEI. V lost 4 bases to trimming and J lost 4 bases; unmatched junction nucleotides: 10. This CDR3 spans 16 amino acids. The CDR3 sequence: CASSAQGLVGYNEQFF. CDR3 sequence (DNA): TGTGCCAGCAGTGCACAAGGACTAGTAGGTTACAATGAGCAGTTCTTC.

This chain uses TRBV4-3 with TRBJ2-4; possible D gene TRBD2, 5 bases. Germline CDR1 LGHNA, CDR2 YSLEER. The CDR3 length is 16 residues. V lost 1 base and J lost 3, with 13 bases in between. Here the CDR3 DNA reads TGCGCCAGCAGCCAAGGGCTTTTGAGCGGCAAAAACATTCAGTACTTC. It codes for CASSQGLLSGKNIQYF.

The V gene is TRBV7-2, the J gene TRBJ2-7; D call uncertain. V was cut by 4 bases and J by 1 base, with 8 bases left in between. The CDR3 consists of 13 residues. The germline V gene has CDR1 SGHTA and CDR2 FQGNSA. The CDR3 loop is CASSSFVSYEQYF. CDR3 nucleotides: TGTGCCAGCAGCTCCTTCGTTTCCTACGAGCAGTACTTC. Full variable domain (outside the CDR3, taken from reference TRBV7-2 and TRBJ2-7): GAGVSQSPSNKVTEKGKDVELRCDPISGHTALYWYRQSLGQGLEFLIYFQGNSAPDKSGLPSDRFSAERTGGSVSTLTIQRTQQEDSAVYLCASSSFVSYEQYFGPGTRLTVT.

J is TRBJ2-2 and V is TRBV18; D unresolved. Germline CDR1 is KGHSH and CDR2 is LQKENI. The CDR3 covers 12 residues. The V end lost 6 bases, the J end lost 6 bases, and 8 bases lay between the germline ends. CDR3 sequence: CASSPVPGELFF. CDR3 sequence (DNA): TGTGCCAGCTCCCCGGTCCCCGGGGAGCTGTTTTTT.

The chain has TRBV6-6 and TRBJ2-7; 12 nucleotides line up with TRBD1. The germline V gene has CDR1 MNHNY and CDR2 SVGAGI (reference sequence). The CDR3 covers 14 residues. The V gene end was trimmed by 6 bases and the J gene end by 6 bases; junction bases not matched to a gene: 6. This CDR3 reads CASSPGTGGGEQYF. CDR3 bases: TGTGCCAGCAGCCCTGGGACAGGGGGCGGCGAGCAGTACTTC.

J is TRBJ1-6 and V is TRBV27; D is unclear. Germline V gene data show CDR1 as MNHEY and CDR2 as SMNVEV (reference sequence). The CDR3 is made up of 12 amino acids. V was cut by 3 bases and J by 11 bases, with 8 bases left in between. CDR3 sequence: CASSFTRAPLHF. The CDR3 DNA is TGTGCCAGCAGTTTCACTAGGGCACCCCTCCACTTT.

The chain recombines TRBV5-1 with TRBJ2-1; TRBD2 matches 11 bases. CDR1 is SGHRS and CDR2 is YFSETQ in the germline V gene. The CDR3 length is 15 residues. The V gene end was trimmed by 7 bases and the J gene end by 0 bases; junction bases not matched to a gene: 3. The CDR3 region has the DNA TGCGCCAGCGTCCTAGCGGGGGGCTCCTACAATGAGCAGTTCTTC. Protein sequence: CASVLAGGSYNEQFF.

The chain links TRBV19 to TRBJ2-2, with a weak D call TRBD2 (5 bases). Germline assignment: CDR1 LNHDA and CDR2 SQIVND (reference sequence). The CDR3 is 15 amino acids. The V end was cut by 8 bases, the J end by 4 bases, with 17 bases between. In nucleotides, the CDR3 is TGTGCCAGTGAGAACTTTATGGGGAGCACCGGGGAGCTGTTTTTT. It specifies CASENFMGSTGELFF.

The chain carries TRBV15 and TRBJ2-3; 9 bases match TRBD2. CDR1 is LNHNV and CDR2 is YYDKDF in the germline V gene (reference sequence). The CDR3 runs to 14 residues. Trimming cost V 2 bases and J 3 bases; bases outside gene matches: 0. The CDR3 DNA follows: TGTGCCACCAGCAGACTAGCGGGGACAGATACGCAGTATTTT. It encodes CATSRLAGTDTQYF.

CDR3 residues: CASSWTGVVDEQFF. In nucleotides, the CDR3 is TGCGCCAGCAGCTGGACAGGGGTGGTTGATGAGCAGTTCTTC. The J gene is TRBJ2-1, the V gene TRBV5-1; 9 nucleotides align to TRBD1. J was trimmed by 8 bases and V by 3 bases; bases with no gene match: 6. The CDR3 extends over 14 amino acids. In germline, CDR1 is SGHRS, CDR2 YFSETQ.

J is TRBJ2-7 and V is TRBV10-3; perhaps TRBD1 as D (6 bases). Between the trimmed V and J ends, which lost 11 bases and 6 bases, there was a span of 14 bases. This CDR3 has 11 amino acids. Germline values: CDR1 ENHRY, CDR2 SYGVKD. CDR3 loop: CASKGDREQYF. In nucleotides, the CDR3 is TGTGCCTCCAAGGGGGACCGCGAGCAGTACTTC.

The V gene is TRBV28, the J gene TRBJ1-2; D is perhaps TRBD1 (6 bases). CDR1 and CDR2 from the germline V gene are MDHEN and SYDVKM. V shed 6 bases and J shed 5 bases, with 10 bases lying between them. The length of the CDR3 is 12 residues. CDR3 sequence (DNA): TGTGCCAGCAGACTCACAGGGTATGGCTACACCTTC. Its protein is CASRLTGYGYTF.

The chain recombines TRBV29-1 with TRBJ2-3; D is ambiguous. CDR1 and CDR2 (germline): SQVTM, ANQGSEA. Trimming removed 4 bases from V and 2 bases from J, with 10 bases in between. The CDR3 covers 13 residues. This CDR3 reads CSVVARLTDTQYF. In nucleotides, the CDR3 is TGCAGCGTTGTGGCCAGGCTCACAGATACGCAGTATTTT.

This chain connects TRBV5-1 to TRBJ2-1; 10 bases align to TRBD2. This CDR3 region has 15 residues. The germline CDR1 and CDR2 sequences are SGHRS and YFSETQ. The junction had 7 bases not matched to a gene; V was cut back by 4 bases and J by 6 bases. Written as DNA, the CDR3 is TGCGCCAGCAGCACAGTAGCGGGGGGACTCAATGAGCAGTTCTTC. Translation: CASSTVAGGLNEQFF.

The rearrangement joins TRBV28 to TRBJ2-5, with 9 bases that match TRBD2. V shed 4 bases and J 5 bases; nucleotides not matched to a gene: 8. Germline CDR1 reads MDHEN; CDR2 reads SYDVKM. The CDR3 extends over 15 amino acids. CDR3 nucleotides: TGTGCCAGCAGTTACGGCGGGGGGGCCGTTGAGACCCAGTACTTC. Its protein is CASSYGGGAVETQYF.

The rearrangement joins TRBV19 to TRBJ2-5; 7 bases map to TRBD2. The germline gives CDR1 LNHDA, CDR2 SQIVND (reference sequence). Trimming cost V 7 bases and J 2 bases; bases outside gene matches: 10. This CDR3 comprises 15 residues. The CDR3 nucleotides are TGTGCCAGTAAGCGGCTAGCGGTTACTCAAGAGACCCAGTACTTC. Translating gives CASKRLAVTQETQYF.

The chain uses TRBV11-1 and TRBJ2-5, with 7 positions matching TRBD1. Germline CDR1 SGHAT, CDR2 FQDESV (reference sequence). With 4 bases clipped from V and 5 bases from J, the junction kept 10 bases outside the gene matches. The CDR3 is 15 amino acids. The CDR3 loop reads CASSYRVGGPETQYF. In DNA form, the CDR3 reads TGTGCCAGCAGCTACAGGGTAGGGGGCCCTGAGACCCAGTACTTC.